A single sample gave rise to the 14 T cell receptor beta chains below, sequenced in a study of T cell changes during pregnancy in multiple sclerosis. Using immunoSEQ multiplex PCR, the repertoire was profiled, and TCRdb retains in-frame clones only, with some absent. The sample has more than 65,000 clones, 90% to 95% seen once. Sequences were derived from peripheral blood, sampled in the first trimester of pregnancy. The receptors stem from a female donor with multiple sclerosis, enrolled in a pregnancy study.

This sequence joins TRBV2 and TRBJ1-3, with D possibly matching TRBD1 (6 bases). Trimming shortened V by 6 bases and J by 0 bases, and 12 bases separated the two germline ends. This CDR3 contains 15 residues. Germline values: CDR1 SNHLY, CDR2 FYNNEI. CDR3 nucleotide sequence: TGTGCCAGCAGCCAGGACAGTCTCTCTGGAAACACCATATATTTT. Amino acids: CASSQDSLSGNTIYF.

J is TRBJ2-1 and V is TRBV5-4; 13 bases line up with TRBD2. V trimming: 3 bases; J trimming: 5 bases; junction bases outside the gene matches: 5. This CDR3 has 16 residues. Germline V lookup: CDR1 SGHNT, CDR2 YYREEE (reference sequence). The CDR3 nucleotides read TGTGCCAGCAGCTGGGGACTAGCGGGGCCTAACAATGAGCAGTTCTTC. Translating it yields CASSWGLAGPNNEQFF.

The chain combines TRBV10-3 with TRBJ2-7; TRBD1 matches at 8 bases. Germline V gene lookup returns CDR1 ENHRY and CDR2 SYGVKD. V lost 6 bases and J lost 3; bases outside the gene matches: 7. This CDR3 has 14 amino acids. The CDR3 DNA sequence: TGTGCCATCAGGACAGGGGAGGTGGGCTACGAGCAGTACTTC. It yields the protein CAIRTGEVGYEQYF.

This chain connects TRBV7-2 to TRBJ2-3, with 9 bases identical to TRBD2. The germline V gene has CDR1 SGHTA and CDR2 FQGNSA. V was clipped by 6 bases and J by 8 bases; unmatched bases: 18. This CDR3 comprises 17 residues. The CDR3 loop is CASRRGNVAGEVGTQYF. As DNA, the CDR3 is TGTGCCAGCAGGCGCGGTAACGTAGCGGGAGAAGTAGGTACGCAGTATTTT.

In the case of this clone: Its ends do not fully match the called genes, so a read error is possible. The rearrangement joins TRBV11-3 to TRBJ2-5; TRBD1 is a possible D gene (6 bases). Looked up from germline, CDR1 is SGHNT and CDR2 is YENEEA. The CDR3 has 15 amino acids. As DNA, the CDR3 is TGTGCCAGCAGCATAGAAACAGGGACCCAAGAGACCCAGTACTTC. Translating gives CASSIETGTQETQYF.

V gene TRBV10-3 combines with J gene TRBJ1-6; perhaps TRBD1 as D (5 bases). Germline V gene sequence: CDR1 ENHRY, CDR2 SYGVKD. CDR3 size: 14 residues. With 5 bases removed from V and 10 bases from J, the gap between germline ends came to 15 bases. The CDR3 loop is CAISSDSFGSPLHF. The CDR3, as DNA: TGTGCCATCAGTTCTGACAGCTTTGGCTCACCCCTCCACTTT.

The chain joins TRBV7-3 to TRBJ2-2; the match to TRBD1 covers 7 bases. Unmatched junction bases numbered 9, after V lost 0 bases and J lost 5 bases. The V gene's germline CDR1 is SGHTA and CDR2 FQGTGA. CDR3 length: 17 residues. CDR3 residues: CASSLTRQGVGTGELFF. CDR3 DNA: TGTGCCAGCAGCTTAACTAGGCAGGGGGTCGGGACCGGGGAGCTGTTTTTT.

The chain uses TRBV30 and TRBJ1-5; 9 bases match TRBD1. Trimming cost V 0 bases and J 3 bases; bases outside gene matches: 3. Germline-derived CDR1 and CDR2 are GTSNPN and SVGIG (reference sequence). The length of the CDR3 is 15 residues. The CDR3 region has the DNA TGTGCCTGGAGTGTGGACAGGGGAGACAATCAGCCCCAGCATTTT. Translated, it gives CAWSVDRGDNQPQHF.

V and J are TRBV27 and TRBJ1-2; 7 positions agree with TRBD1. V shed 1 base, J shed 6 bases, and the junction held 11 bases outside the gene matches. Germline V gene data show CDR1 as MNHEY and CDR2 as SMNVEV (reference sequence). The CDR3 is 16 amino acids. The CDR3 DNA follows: TGTGCCAGCAGTTTATATGGCGGCAGGGGGAAAGATGGCTACACCTTC. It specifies CASSLYGGRGKDGYTF.

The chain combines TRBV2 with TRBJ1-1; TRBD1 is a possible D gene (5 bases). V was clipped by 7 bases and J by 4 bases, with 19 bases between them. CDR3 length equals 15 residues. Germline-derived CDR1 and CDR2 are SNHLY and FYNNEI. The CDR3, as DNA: TGTGCCAGCATATTTGAGGGACTATTGGCCACTGAAGCTTTCTTT. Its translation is CASIFEGLLATEAFF. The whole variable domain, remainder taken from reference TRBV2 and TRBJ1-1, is EPEVTQTPSHQVTQMGQEVILRCVPISNHLYFYWYRQILGQKVEFLVSFYNNEISEKSEIFDDQFSVERPDGSNFTLKIRSTKLEDSAMYFCASIFEGLLATEAFFGQGTRLTVV.

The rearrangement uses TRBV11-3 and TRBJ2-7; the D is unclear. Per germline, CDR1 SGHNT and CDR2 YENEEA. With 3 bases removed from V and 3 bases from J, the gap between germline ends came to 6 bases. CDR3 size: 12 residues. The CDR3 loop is CASSFRYYEQYF. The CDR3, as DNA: TGTGCCAGCAGCTTCCGGTACTACGAGCAGTACTTC.

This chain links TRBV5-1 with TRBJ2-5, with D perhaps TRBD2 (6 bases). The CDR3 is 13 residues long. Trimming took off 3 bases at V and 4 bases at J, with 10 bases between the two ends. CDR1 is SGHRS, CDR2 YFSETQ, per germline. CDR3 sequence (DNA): TGCGCCAGCAGCTCAGGAGGGCGAGAGACCCAGTACTTC. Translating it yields CASSSGGRETQYF.

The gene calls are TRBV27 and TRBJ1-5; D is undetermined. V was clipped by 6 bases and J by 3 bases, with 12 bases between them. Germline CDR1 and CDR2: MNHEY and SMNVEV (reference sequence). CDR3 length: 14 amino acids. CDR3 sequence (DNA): TGTGCCAGCAGGCACCGGGATGCCAATCAGCCCCAGCATTTT. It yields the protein CASRHRDANQPQHF.

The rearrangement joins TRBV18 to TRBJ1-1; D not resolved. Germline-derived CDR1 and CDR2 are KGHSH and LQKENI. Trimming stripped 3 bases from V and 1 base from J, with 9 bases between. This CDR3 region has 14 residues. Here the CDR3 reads CASSPFNTNTEAFF. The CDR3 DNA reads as TGTGCCAGCTCACCCTTCAACACGAACACTGAAGCTTTCTTT. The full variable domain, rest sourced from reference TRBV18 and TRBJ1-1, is NAGVMQNPRHLVRRRGQEARLRCSPMKGHSHVYWYRQLPEEGLKFMVYLQKENIIDESGMPKERFSAEFPKEGPSILRIQQVVRGDSAAYFCASSPFNTNTEAFFGQGTRLTVV.